The 32 T cell receptor beta chains reported below all come from one sample, sequenced in a study of regulatory T cells in long-lasting Graves disease. Investigators prepared the TCR beta libraries by applying iRepertoire HTBI primers and Arm-PCR of CDR3 regions. Using its own MiXCR run on the multiplex PCR reads, TCRdb lists one record per CDR3 protein. This sample has approximately 560,000 distinct CDR3 sequences, with approximately 16% found just once. Time point specified: newly diagnosed GD, antithyroid drugs for less than 3 months. PBMC RNA served as the TCR library source. These data are also associated with another study on T cells in Graves' hyperthyroidism and ophthalmopathy.

Specimen: peripheral blood mononuclear cells (PBMCs), collected at new diagnosis, from a patient treated with antithyroid drugs. These TCRs come from a young man with Graves disease.

Many counts were recorded for this clonotype. This chain joins TRBV12-3 or TRBV12-4 and TRBJ2-3; 12 nucleotides align to TRBD2. Trimming cost V 2 bases and J 6 bases; bases outside gene matches: 3. The CDR3 is 15 amino acids. Here the CDR3 DNA reads TGTGCCAGCAGTTTACTAGCGGGAGGGCGTGATACGCAGTATTTT. Protein sequence: CASSLLAGGRDTQYF.

The chain combines TRBV20-1 with TRBJ1-4; D is unresolved. The CDR3 has 13 amino acids. V was trimmed by 3 bases and J by 4 bases, leaving 9 bases between them. Germline CDR1 reads DFQATT; CDR2 reads SNEGSKA (reference sequence). The CDR3, as DNA: TGCAGTGCTAGTAGAAGAAGTAATGAAAAACTGTTTTTT. This translates into CSASRRSNEKLFF.

This clonotype was counted ten times or more. The V call is TRBV20-1, the J call TRBJ2-7; no clear D gene. CDR1 and CDR2 (germline): DFQATT, SNEGSKA (reference sequence). The germline V and J ends were trimmed by 0 bases and 0 bases, with 15 bases remaining between them. The CDR3 spans 16 residues. The CDR3, as DNA: TGCAGTGCTAGAGATATAGGGCGGAAGAGCTCCTACGAGCAGTACTTC. Translating gives CSARDIGRKSSYEQYF.

CDR3 protein: CASQGGGRGSLDTQYF. The CDR3 DNA sequence: TGTGCCAGCCAAGGCGGAGGGCGCGGGAGTTTAGATACGCAGTATTTT. The genes are TRBV6-1 and TRBJ2-3, with 7 bases matching TRBD2. The junction had 16 bases not matched to a gene; V was cut back by 8 bases and J by 5 bases. The CDR3 spans 16 residues. The germline CDR1 and CDR2 sequences are MNHNS and SASEGT.

This clonotype was found a few times. The rearrangement joins TRBV2 to TRBJ2-7, with unresolved D. Trimming took off 2 bases at V and 3 bases at J, with 5 bases between the two ends. CDR3 length equals 12 residues. The germline gives CDR1 SNHLY, CDR2 FYNNEI. The CDR3 DNA is TGTGCCAGCAGTGAACAGGACTACGAGCAGTACTTC. It translates to CASSEQDYEQYF.

The chain uses TRBV9 and TRBJ1-1; 9 bases are a match to TRBD1. The ends lost 4 bases at V and 3 bases at J; junction bases unmatched: 4. The CDR3 totals 14 residues. Germline loops: CDR1 SGDLS, CDR2 YYNGEE. In nucleotides, the CDR3 is TGTGCCAGCAGCATGGGACAGGGTGACACTGAAGCTTTCTTT. This gives the protein CASSMGQGDTEAFF.

As to this clonotype: A much larger clone lies one base from this, so it may be a read error. This chain joins TRBV27 and TRBJ2-7; 9 positions agree with TRBD2. Germline V gene data show CDR1 as MNHEY and CDR2 as SMNVEV (reference sequence). CDR3 length equals 16 residues. The DNA of the CDR3 is TGTGCCAGCAGTTTAATTGGTAGCGGGAGTTCCTACGAGCAGTGCTTC. Protein: CASSLIGSGSSYEQCF.

The table lists this clonotype with many counts. No conserved phenylalanine or tryptophan is present at the end of the CDR3, so a read error is the likely explanation. The rearrangement uses TRBV5-1 and TRBJ1-1; D is uncertain. The CDR3 has 15 residues. V was shortened by 0 bases and J by 1 base, with 10 bases between the two germline ends. Germline V lookup: CDR1 SGHRS, CDR2 YFSETQ. The CDR3 nucleotides read TGCGCCAGCAGCTTGGTCGGGAAAGGGAACACTGAAGCTTTCCTT. Translating gives CASSLVGKGNTEAFL.

A word on this clonotype: A far larger clone is a single base away, which makes a read error likely. The chain uses TRBV6-9 and TRBJ2-3, with 9 bases that match TRBD2. CDR3 size: 15 residues. The germline V gene has CDR1 MNHGY and CDR2 SVAAGI. CDR3 loop: CASGYSAGGADTQYF. The CDR3 bases are TGTGCCAGCGGTTACTCAGCGGGAGGCGCAGATACGCAGTATTTT.

This clonotype was picked up many times. The CDR3 is CASSLEREETQYF. For the CDR3, the DNA is TGTGCCAGCAGCTTAGAACGGGAGGAGACCCAGTACTTC. The chain links TRBV7-2 to TRBJ2-5, with a weak D call TRBD2 (6 bases). Trimming stripped 1 base from V and 5 bases from J, with 8 bases between. The CDR3 consists of 13 residues. Germline V gene sequence: CDR1 SGHTA, CDR2 FQGNSA.

In this sample, this clonotype turned up many times. The chain has TRBV20-1 and TRBJ2-7, with a tentative D call TRBD1 (6 bases). The CDR3 has 15 residues. Looked up from germline, CDR1 is DFQATT and CDR2 is SNEGSKA (reference sequence). The V end was cut by 0 bases, the J end by 6 bases, with 18 bases between. The CDR3 sequence: CSARDGQTDRSEQYF. In nucleotides, the CDR3 is TGCAGTGCTAGAGATGGCCAGACAGACAGGTCCGAGCAGTACTTC.

Comment on this clonotype: Possible read error: a much larger clone is one base away. Likely a read error: the CDR3 ends without its conserved phenylalanine or tryptophan. The rearrangement links TRBV2 to TRBJ2-1, with a possible D match to TRBD1 (7 bases). V was shortened by 2 bases and J by 7 bases, with 15 bases between the two germline ends. The length of the CDR3 is 15 residues. Germline V gene sequence: CDR1 SNHLY, CDR2 FYNNEI. CDR3 sequence: CASSEMDRRDNEQFL. The CDR3 DNA reads as TGTGCCAGCAGTGAAATGGACAGGCGGGATAATGAGCAGTTCCTC.

This clonotype was found a few times. The V gene is TRBV3-1, the J gene TRBJ2-6; tentatively, D is TRBD1 or TRBD2 (5 bases each). Deletions cut 4 bases from V and 3 bases from J, with 10 bases between. The CDR3 is made up of 15 amino acids. Germline V lookup: CDR1 LGHDT, CDR2 YNNKEL (reference sequence). The CDR3 DNA follows: TGTGCCAGCAGCCTGAGGGGCGGTGGGGCCAACGTCCTGACTTTC. Its translation: CASSLRGGGANVLTF. The entire variable domain, with the rest obtained from reference TRBV3-1 and TRBJ2-6, is as follows: DTAVSQTPKYLVTQMGNDKSIKCEQNLGHDTMYWYKQDSKKFLKIMFSYNNKELIINETVPNRFSPKSPDKAHLNLHINSLELGDSAVYFCASSLRGGGANVLTFGAGSRLTVL.

This clonotype was observed at least ten times. The chain couples TRBV5-1 to TRBJ2-7; 7 bases align to TRBD2. Trimming took 0 bases from V and 1 from J; bases not matched to a gene: 7. The CDR3 spans 16 residues. Germline loops: CDR1 SGHRS, CDR2 YFSETQ. The CDR3 loop is CASSLGGGSRSYEQYF. DNA for the CDR3: TGCGCCAGCAGCTTGGGCGGCGGGAGTAGGTCCTACGAGCAGTACTTC.

This clonotype occurred many times. The V gene is TRBV18, the J gene TRBJ2-5; maybe TRBD1 (5 bases). The V and J ends lost 1 base and 3 bases respectively, with 9 bases between them. The CDR3 totals 14 residues. Germline V lookup: CDR1 KGHSH, CDR2 LQKENI. The chain's CDR3 is CASSPLSREETQYF. The CDR3 nucleotides read TGTGCCAGCTCACCACTCAGCAGGGAAGAGACCCAGTACTTC.

This clonotype occurred many times. The chain couples TRBV2 to TRBJ2-3; D may be TRBD2 (6 bases). The V and J ends lost 3 bases and 4 bases respectively, with 11 bases between them. CDR3 length: 14 amino acids. The germline V gene encodes CDR1 SNHLY and CDR2 FYNNEI. Here the CDR3 reads CASSDAGKPDTQYF. The CDR3 DNA is TGTGCCAGCAGTGACGCGGGAAAACCAGATACGCAGTATTTT.

The chain joins TRBV10-2 to TRBJ2-1, with D possibly being TRBD1 (6 bases). V was trimmed by 8 bases and J by 4 bases, leaving 18 bases between them. The CDR3 runs to 15 residues. CDR1 and CDR2 (germline): WSHSY, SAAADI. The CDR3 loop reads CASGQTGKSYNEQFF. The CDR3, as DNA: TGCGCCAGCGGGCAAACAGGGAAATCTTACAATGAGCAGTTCTTC.

This clonotype appeared many times. J is TRBJ1-1 and V is TRBV3-1; weak D call: TRBD1 (5 bases). The CDR3 length is 13 residues. V was trimmed by 0 bases and J by 3 bases, leaving 5 bases between them. Germline V gene data show CDR1 as LGHDT and CDR2 as YNNKEL (reference sequence). The CDR3 DNA follows: TGTGCCAGCAGCCAAGACAGGGACACTGAAGCTTTCTTT. This encodes CASSQDRDTEAFF.

In this sample, this clonotype turned up a few times. The chain has TRBV7-8 and TRBJ2-4; D ambiguous. CDR3 size: 15 residues. V was trimmed by 5 bases and J by 9 bases, leaving 20 bases between them. Germline V gene lookup returns CDR1 SGHVS and CDR2 FQNEAQ. The CDR3 reads CASSPDPAKRLIQYF. CDR3 coding DNA: TGTGCCAGCAGCCCGGACCCCGCGAAGAGGCTCATTCAGTACTTC.

This clonotype has just a few counts. The chain carries TRBV9 and TRBJ2-3; no firm D call. Germline-derived CDR1 and CDR2 are SGDLS and YYNGEE. Between the trimmed V and J ends, which lost 1 base and 3 bases, there was a span of 6 bases. This CDR3 has 13 residues. CDR3 sequence reads: CASSVRVTDTQYF. The CDR3 coding sequence is TGTGCCAGCAGCGTAAGGGTAACAGATACGCAGTATTTT.

In its sample, this clonotype was seen a few times. The V gene is TRBV6-5, the J gene TRBJ2-2, with D hard to call. The CDR3 sequence is 14 residues long. V lost 3 bases to trimming and J lost 0 bases, with 5 bases between them. Germline V gene lookup returns CDR1 MNHEY and CDR2 SVGAGI. CDR3 sequence (DNA): TGTGCCAGCAGTTATTTAGCGAACACCGGGGAGCTGTTTTTT. It specifies CASSYLANTGELFF.

Only a few counts were recorded for this clonotype. V gene TRBV28 combines with J gene TRBJ1-6; D possibly corresponds to TRBD1 (5 bases). Trimming stripped 3 bases from V and 8 bases from J, with 17 bases between. In germline, CDR1 is MDHEN, CDR2 SYDVKM. The CDR3 length is 16 residues. CDR3 amino acids: CASSFLATASDSPLHF. CDR3 nucleotides: TGTGCCAGCAGTTTTCTGGCGACAGCTTCTGATTCACCCCTCCACTTT.

This clonotype was seen many times. This chain uses TRBV18 with TRBJ2-5; a possible D gene is TRBD1 (5 bases). The CDR3 covers 13 residues. From germline, CDR1 is KGHSH and CDR2 LQKENI. V was clipped by 3 bases and J by 4 bases, with 9 bases between them. CDR3 nucleotides: TGTGCCAGCTCACCGGCAGGGCGAGAGACCCAGTACTTC. This codes for CASSPAGRETQYF.

The CDR3 DNA sequence: TGCAGTGCTAGAGATTGGAGGGTTGGAGGGAACACTGAAGCTTTCTTT. Its protein is CSARDWRVGGNTEAFF. This sequence joins TRBV20-1 and TRBJ1-1; D ambiguous. The germline V gene has CDR1 DFQATT and CDR2 SNEGSKA (reference sequence). This CDR3 comprises 16 residues. Trimming stripped 0 bases from V and 1 base from J, with 15 bases between.

The chain joins TRBV28 to TRBJ2-7; 7 bases fit TRBD2. The J segment lost 1 base and the V segment lost 4 bases, leaving 4 bases of the junction unmatched. Germline V gene sequence: CDR1 MDHEN, CDR2 SYDVKM. This CDR3 is built from 14 residues. As DNA, the CDR3 is TGTGCCAGCAGTTCCCACGGGGGGTCCTACGAGCAGTACTTC. It specifies CASSSHGGSYEQYF.

The chain employs TRBV29-1 and TRBJ1-2; 8 nucleotides align to TRBD1. This CDR3 is 14 amino acids long. The ends lost 4 bases at V and 0 bases at J; junction bases unmatched: 4. Looked up from germline, CDR1 is SQVTM and CDR2 is ANQGSEA. In DNA, the CDR3 is TGCAGCGTTGGACAGGGGAGCGCTAACTATGGCTACACCTTC. It encodes CSVGQGSANYGYTF.

To note about this clonotype: A single base separates this from a much larger clone, so it may be a read error. The chain couples TRBV5-1 to TRBJ2-1, with D tentatively TRBD1 (5 bases). In germline, CDR1 is SGHRS, CDR2 YFSETQ. The CDR3 consists of 15 residues. V shed 0 bases and J shed 10 bases, with 17 bases lying between them. The CDR3 DNA follows: TGCGCCAGCAGCTTGGAGTGGGGCTCCCCCTACGAGCAGTTCTTC. As protein: CASSLEWGSPYEQFF. Full variable domain (missing parts from reference TRBV5-1 and TRBJ2-1): KAGVTQTPRYLIKTRGQQVTLSCSPISGHRSVSWYQQTPGQGLQFLFEYFSETQRNKGNFPGRFSGRQFSNSRSEMNVSTLELGDSALYLCASSLEWGSPYEQFFGPGTRLTVL.

This clonotype has a handful of counts. The genes are TRBV27 and TRBJ1-1; no firm D call. V was trimmed by 2 bases and J by 1 base, leaving 11 bases between them. Germline CDR1 is MNHEY and CDR2 is SMNVEV (reference sequence). The CDR3 loop spans 15 amino acids. The CDR3 spells CASSLGSVGNTEAFF. CDR3 nucleotides: TGTGCCAGCAGTTTAGGGTCAGTAGGGAACACTGAAGCTTTCTTT.

This clonotype was detected a few times. The chain uses TRBV11-2 and TRBJ2-2; 8 bases line up with TRBD1. V dropped 7 bases and J dropped 6; count of bases not matched to a gene: 10. The CDR3 runs 15 residues. Germline values: CDR1 SGHAT, CDR2 FQNNGV. CDR3 nucleotides: TGTGCCAGCACCCTGAGGGCAGGGGGCCCCGGGGAGCTGTTTTTT. Protein sequence: CASTLRAGGPGELFF.

The chain joins TRBV5-1 to TRBJ1-2; D uncertain. This CDR3 is built from 13 residues. Trimming took off 0 bases at V and 4 bases at J, with 7 bases between the two ends. CDR1 SGHRS and CDR2 YFSETQ come from the germline V gene. The CDR3 spells CASSLESLYGYTF. DNA of the CDR3: TGCGCCAGCAGCTTGGAAAGTCTCTATGGCTACACCTTC.

V gene TRBV9 combines with J gene TRBJ1-5; 7 nucleotides match TRBD1. The V and J ends lost 3 bases and 4 bases, in that order; junction bases with no gene match: 4. The CDR3 has 14 residues. CDR1 and CDR2 (germline): SGDLS, YYNGEE. The CDR3 bases are TGTGCCAGCAGCGGGGACAGTACAAATCAGCCCCAGCATTTT. Translation gives CASSGDSTNQPQHF.

This clonotype was recorded a few times. An end of the junction does not agree with germline; a read error may underlie this. The chain has TRBV2 and TRBJ1-4; D uncertain. This CDR3 has 13 amino acids. Germline values: CDR1 SNHLY, CDR2 FYNNEI. CDR3 sequence reads: CASSAFPNEKLVF. In DNA, the CDR3 is TGTGCCAGCAGTGCCTTTCCTAATGAAAAACTGGTTTTT.